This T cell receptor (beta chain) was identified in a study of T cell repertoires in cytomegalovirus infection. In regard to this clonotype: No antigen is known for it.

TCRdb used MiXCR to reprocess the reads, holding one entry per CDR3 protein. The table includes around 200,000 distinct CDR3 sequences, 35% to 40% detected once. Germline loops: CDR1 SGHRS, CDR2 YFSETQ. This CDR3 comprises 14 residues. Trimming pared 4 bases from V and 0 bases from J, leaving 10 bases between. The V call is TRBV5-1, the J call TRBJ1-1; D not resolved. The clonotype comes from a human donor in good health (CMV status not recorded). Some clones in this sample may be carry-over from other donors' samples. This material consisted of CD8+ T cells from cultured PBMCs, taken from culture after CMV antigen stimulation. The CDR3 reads CASSIRTLNTEAFF. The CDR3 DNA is TGCGCCAGCAGCATCCGGACGCTGAACACTGAAGCTTTCTTT.